This entry describes one T cell receptor (beta chain). Its cognate antigen is unknown. From germline, CDR1 is SGHVS and CDR2 FQNEAQ. Trimming stripped 6 bases from V and 0 bases from J, with 15 bases between. The CDR3 is made up of 15 amino acids. Profiled with immunoSEQ multiplex PCR; TCRdb holds only in-frame clones, not every one. Here the sample spans roughly 150,000 clones, 85% to 90% being singletons. These data belong to a study of T cell responses to AZD1222 COVID-19 vaccine. Study results and caveats: The study found Spike-specific TCR breadth and depth rose after two AZD1222 doses. The sample set comprised mostly white British donors with more females, and clonal diversity was possibly underestimated. Dominant CD4 TCR responses targeted spike regions 160-218 and 743-854.

The receptor was derived from an adult who received the AZD1222 COVID-19 vaccine. Sequences were derived from peripheral blood, sampled 28 days after the second AZD1222 dose. V and J are TRBV7-8 and TRBJ2-7, with D perhaps TRBD2 (6 bases). CDR3 nucleotide sequence: TGTGCCAGCAGGCGAGTGGCTAGCGACTCCTACGAGCAGTACTTC. This sequence encodes CASRRVASDSYEQYF. Variable domain in full (rest from reference TRBV7-8 and TRBJ2-7): GAGVSQSPRYKVAKRGQDVALRCDPISGHVSLFWYQQALGQGPEFLTYFQNEAQLDKSGLPSDRFFAERPEGSVSTLKIQRTQQEDSAVYLCASRRVASDSYEQYFGPGTRLTVT.